A selection of T cell receptor beta chains follows, all from one sample in a study of shared clonotypes between healthy human individuals. The data were produced by immunoSEQ multiplex PCR, yet TCRdb's version contains in-frame clones alone and is incomplete. The sample lists more than 1,200,000 clones; approximately 98.5% were seen once. Sequencing used naive CD4+ T cells sorted from blood. These receptors all come from a man younger than 45 in good health. CDR3s include the opening cysteine and the closing phenylalanine or tryptophan. A D gene is named only where the DNA matches it firmly. Clone size is not always given. Where it is, it says once, few, many or a class for expanded clones.

v_call: TRBV5-1
d_call: TRBD2
j_call: TRBJ2-1
clone_size: NA
cdr3_nt: TGCGCCAGCAGCTTGGGGCTAGCGGGCATCAATGAGCAGTTCTTC
cdr3_aa: CASSLGLAGINEQFF

v_call: TRBV7-2
d_call: NA
j_call: TRBJ2-3
clone_size: NA
cdr3_nt: TGTGCCAGCAGCTTAGACAGAGGCACAGATACGCAGTATTTT
cdr3_aa: CASSLDRGTDTQYF

v_call: TRBV4-1
d_call: TRBD1
j_call: TRBJ1-4
clone_size: NA
cdr3_nt: TGCGCCAGCAGCCAAGAGAGGACAGGCGACCTGGGTCGAAAACTGTTTTTT
cdr3_aa: CASSQERTGDLGRKLFF

v_call: TRBV5-6
d_call: NA
j_call: TRBJ2-3
clone_size: NA
cdr3_nt: TGTGCCAGCAGCCGGAGCCCTATGGGGGTAGATACGCAGTATTTT
cdr3_aa: CASSRSPMGVDTQYF

v_call: TRBV2
d_call: TRBD1
j_call: TRBJ1-5
clone_size: NA
cdr3_nt: TGTGCCAGCAGCCGGGACAGTCAAATTAATCAGCCCCAGCATTTT
cdr3_aa: CASSRDSQINQPQHF

v_call: TRBV7-2
d_call: NA
j_call: TRBJ2-3
clone_size: NA
cdr3_nt: TGTGCCAGCAGCTCTCCGGGACTGGGCCAATATACGCAGTATTTT
cdr3_aa: CASSSPGLGQYTQYF

v_call: TRBV7-8
d_call: NA
j_call: TRBJ2-7
clone_size: NA
cdr3_nt: TGTGCCAGCAGCCCACACCGACTCGGGGGCGGTCTCTACGAGCAGTACTTC
cdr3_aa: CASSPHRLGGGLYEQYF

v_call: TRBV2
d_call: NA
j_call: TRBJ2-3
clone_size: NA
cdr3_nt: TGTGCCTCAGCAGGCCTTCGGATCACAGATACGCAGTATTTT
cdr3_aa: CASAGLRITDTQYF

v_call: TRBV18
d_call: NA
j_call: TRBJ2-5
clone_size: NA
cdr3_nt: TGTGCCAGCTCGGCGGGACAGTCGTTCAAGACCCAGTACTTC
cdr3_aa: CASSAGQSFKTQYF

v_call: TRBV27
d_call: NA
j_call: TRBJ2-3
clone_size: NA
cdr3_nt: TGTGCCAGCAGTTCGGGAGTCCCTACAGATACGCAGTATTTT
cdr3_aa: CASSSGVPTDTQYF

v_call: TRBV5-1
d_call: TRBD2
j_call: TRBJ2-1
clone_size: NA
cdr3_nt: TGCGCCAGCAGCTTGTTTTCTCAGCTAGCGGGGAACAATGAGCAGTTCTTC
cdr3_aa: CASSLFSQLAGNNEQFF

v_call: TRBV5-1
d_call: NA
j_call: TRBJ2-7
clone_size: NA
cdr3_nt: TGCGCCAGCAGCTCTAAACTGACCTACGAGCAGTACTTC
cdr3_aa: CASSSKLTYEQYF

v_call: TRBV5-1
d_call: NA
j_call: TRBJ1-1
clone_size: NA
cdr3_nt: TGCGCCAGCAGCTTGGCCACGGTAACTGAAGCTTTCTTT
cdr3_aa: CASSLATVTEAFF

v_call: TRBV7-2
d_call: NA
j_call: TRBJ2-7
clone_size: NA
cdr3_nt: TGTGCCAGCAGCTTACGGGACCTTACCTACGAGCAGTACTTC
cdr3_aa: CASSLRDLTYEQYF

v_call: TRBV10-1
d_call: NA
j_call: TRBJ2-3
clone_size: NA
cdr3_nt: TGCGCCAGCAGTTCGTTAGATACGCAGTATTTT
cdr3_aa: CASSSLDTQYF

v_call: TRBV27
d_call: NA
j_call: TRBJ1-2
clone_size: NA
cdr3_nt: TGTGCCAGCAGTGACCGGGGCCCGCTTCCTTCTTACACCTTC
cdr3_aa: CASSDRGPLPSYTF

v_call: TRBV29-1
d_call: NA
j_call: TRBJ2-7
clone_size: NA
cdr3_nt: TGCAGCGTTGTTTCGGGGGGCCTCTACGAGCAGTACTTC
cdr3_aa: CSVVSGGLYEQYF

v_call: TRBV2
d_call: NA
j_call: TRBJ2-5
clone_size: NA
cdr3_nt: TGTGCCAGCAGTGGAGGTGGGGGCGGCCAAGAGACCCAGTACTTC
cdr3_aa: CASSGGGGGQETQYF

v_call: TRBV29-1
d_call: TRBD2
j_call: TRBJ2-3
clone_size: once
cdr3_nt: TGCAGCACGGGGACTAGCGGGAGAGTGGGGCGGGATACGCAGTATTTT
cdr3_aa: CSTGTSGRVGRDTQYF

v_call: TRBV7-9
d_call: TRBD1
j_call: TRBJ1-3
clone_size: once
cdr3_nt: TGTGCCAGAATTCAACCGGGACAGGGGATGGCTGGAAACACCATATATTTT
cdr3_aa: CARIQPGQGMAGNTIYF

v_call: TRBV19
d_call: NA
j_call: TRBJ1-5
clone_size: NA
cdr3_nt: TGTGCCAGTAGTATTGAGGCGGGACGGCGAAATCAGCCCCAGCATTTT
cdr3_aa: CASSIEAGRRNQPQHF

v_call: TRBV5-5
d_call: NA
j_call: TRBJ2-5
clone_size: once
cdr3_nt: TGTGCCAGCAGCTTCGGACAGAGGGAGACCCAGTACTTC
cdr3_aa: CASSFGQRETQYF

v_call: TRBV5-1
d_call: NA
j_call: TRBJ2-7
clone_size: NA
cdr3_nt: TGCGCCAGCAGCTCGGGCAGGGCCCTAGGCTACGAGCAGTACTTC
cdr3_aa: CASSSGRALGYEQYF

v_call: TRBV4-2
d_call: TRBD2
j_call: TRBJ2-1
clone_size: NA
cdr3_nt: TGTGCCAGCAGCCAAAGATGGGAGGGAGACTACAATGAGCAGTTCTTC
cdr3_aa: CASSQRWEGDYNEQFF

v_call: TRBV7-9
d_call: NA
j_call: TRBJ1-1
clone_size: NA
cdr3_nt: TGTGCCAGCAGTTTTCACCTGGGGGCTGAAGCTTTCTTT
cdr3_aa: CASSFHLGAEAFF

v_call: TRBV25-1
d_call: NA
j_call: TRBJ2-1
clone_size: NA
cdr3_nt: TGTGCCAGCAGGGATACAGGCCTCTCCTACAATGAGCAGTTCTTC
cdr3_aa: CASRDTGLSYNEQFF

v_call: TRBV5-1
d_call: TRBD2
j_call: TRBJ2-3
clone_size: NA
cdr3_nt: TGCGCCAGCAGCCCGGGGGCTAGCGGGAGGGCAGATACGCAGTATTTT
cdr3_aa: CASSPGASGRADTQYF

v_call: TRBV28
d_call: NA
j_call: TRBJ2-1
clone_size: NA
cdr3_nt: TGTGCCATCAGGGAAGATCCGGCCAATGAGCAGTTCTTC
cdr3_aa: CAIREDPANEQFF

v_call: TRBV11-2
d_call: NA
j_call: TRBJ2-7
clone_size: NA
cdr3_nt: TGTGCCAGCAGCTCCCTCCGAGGAAAAAACGAGCAGTACTTC
cdr3_aa: CASSSLRGKNEQYF

v_call: TRBV18
d_call: NA
j_call: TRBJ2-1
clone_size: NA
cdr3_nt: TGTGCCAGCTCACCTCCCGGGTCGGGGTCCTACAATGAGCAGTTCTTC
cdr3_aa: CASSPPGSGSYNEQFF

v_call: TRBV5-1
d_call: TRBD1
j_call: TRBJ1-1
clone_size: NA
cdr3_nt: TGCGCCAGCAGCTTGGCCTTCCGGGACAGGGTGAACACTGAAGCTTTCTTT
cdr3_aa: CASSLAFRDRVNTEAFF

v_call: TRBV18
d_call: NA
j_call: TRBJ2-2
clone_size: NA
cdr3_nt: TGTGCCAGCTCACCACGGACCAGGGGTGACACCGGGGAGCTGTTTTTT
cdr3_aa: CASSPRTRGDTGELFF

v_call: TRBV19
d_call: NA
j_call: TRBJ2-7
clone_size: NA
cdr3_nt: TGTGCCAGTAGTATAGGCAACTCCTACGAGCAGTACTTC
cdr3_aa: CASSIGNSYEQYF

v_call: TRBV11-3
d_call: TRBD1
j_call: TRBJ2-7
clone_size: NA
cdr3_nt: TGTGCCAGCAGCGCCAACAGGGGTACCTACGAGCAGTACTTC
cdr3_aa: CASSANRGTYEQYF

v_call: TRBV27
d_call: NA
j_call: TRBJ1-4
clone_size: NA
cdr3_nt: TGTGCCAGCAGTTGGGGGATCTCCAATGAAAAACTGTTTTTT
cdr3_aa: CASSWGISNEKLFF

v_call: TRBV11-2
d_call: TRBD2
j_call: TRBJ2-2
clone_size: NA
cdr3_nt: TGTGCCAGCAGGGTACCGGGAGGAGTTAACACCGGGGAGCTGTTTTTT
cdr3_aa: CASRVPGGVNTGELFF

v_call: TRBV18
d_call: TRBD1
j_call: TRBJ2-1
clone_size: NA
cdr3_nt: TGTGCCAGCTCACAGGGACAGACCTATGAGCAGTTCTTC
cdr3_aa: CASSQGQTYEQFF

v_call: TRBV5-4
d_call: NA
j_call: TRBJ2-3
clone_size: NA
cdr3_nt: TGTGCCAGCAGCTCACCCCAAAGACAGAGCACAGATACGCAGTATTTT
cdr3_aa: CASSSPQRQSTDTQYF

v_call: TRBV7-8
d_call: TRBD1
j_call: TRBJ1-5
clone_size: NA
cdr3_nt: TGTGCCAGCAGCCCGGGACAGGGCAGGCAGCCCCAGCATTTT
cdr3_aa: CASSPGQGRQPQHF

v_call: TRBV11-2
d_call: TRBD2
j_call: TRBJ2-1
clone_size: once
cdr3_nt: TGTGCCAGCAGCCTCTTGGGACTAGCGGTGATTAATGAGCAGTTCTTC
cdr3_aa: CASSLLGLAVINEQFF

v_call: TRBV5-6
d_call: NA
j_call: TRBJ1-2
clone_size: NA
cdr3_nt: TGTGCCAGCAGCTTGTTAGTCACAGATCCTAACTATGGCTACACCTTC
cdr3_aa: CASSLLVTDPNYGYTF

v_call: TRBV18
d_call: NA
j_call: TRBJ2-1
clone_size: NA
cdr3_nt: TGTGCCAGCTCACCACCGTCACAGCTGGGGAAGAAGCAGTTCTTC
cdr3_aa: CASSPPSQLGKKQFF

v_call: TRBV2
d_call: TRBD2
j_call: TRBJ2-7
clone_size: NA
cdr3_nt: TGTGCCAGCAGTCGCACGGGGCAGGGCGGGGGCTACGAGCAGTACTTC
cdr3_aa: CASSRTGQGGGYEQYF

v_call: TRBV9
d_call: NA
j_call: TRBJ2-5
clone_size: NA
cdr3_nt: TGTGCCAGCAGCGTAGCTGACGGACAGCAAGAGACCCAGTACTTC
cdr3_aa: CASSVADGQQETQYF

v_call: TRBV28
d_call: TRBD1
j_call: TRBJ1-4
clone_size: NA
cdr3_nt: TGTGCCAGCCAGACAGGGGGGAATGAAAAACTGTTTTTT
cdr3_aa: CASQTGGNEKLFF

v_call: TRBV7-2
d_call: NA
j_call: TRBJ1-5
clone_size: NA
cdr3_nt: TGTGCCAGCAGCTTGATGAATCAGCCCCAGCATTTT
cdr3_aa: CASSLMNQPQHF